Listed below are T cell receptor beta chains from one sample, sequenced in a study of blood T cell repertoires in COVID-19. This table comes from immunoSEQ multiplex PCR, and its TCRdb copy is limited to in-frame clones, with some not included. The table lists tens of thousands of clones, 88% of them singletons, with 3.9% in the top ten. The sample taken for sequencing was peripheral blood. The origin of the receptors is a human donor in a cohort sampled during active COVID-19. CDR3s include the opening cysteine and the closing phenylalanine or tryptophan. Fields, in order: clone size, J gene, D gene, V gene, CDR3 protein, CDR3 DNA. A D gene is named only where the DNA matches it firmly. Size is omitted from some rows. Given values are once, few, many or a class for expanded clones.

NA | TRBJ2-7 | TRBD1 | TRBV4-1 | CASSQDDRDRGPYEQYF | TGCGCCAGCAGCCAAGATGACCGGGACAGGGGGCCGTACGAGCAGTACTTC
NA | TRBJ2-7 | TRBD1 | TRBV5-1 | CASSLNLGPRDRSYEQYF | TGCGCCAGCAGCTTAAATCTAGGCCCTCGGGACAGATCCTACGAGCAGTACTTC
NA | TRBJ1-2 | NA | TRBV7-2 | CASSSRTVTYGYTF | TGTGCCAGCAGCTCGAGGACAGTTACTTATGGCTACACCTTC
NA | TRBJ1-2 | NA | TRBV6-2/TRBV6-3 | CASSYAGARGYTF | TGTGCCAGCAGTTATGCGGGGGCGAGAGGCTACACCTTC
NA | TRBJ1-2 | TRBD1 | TRBV5-1 | CASGPGQGTYGYTF | TGCGCCAGCGGGCCGGGACAGGGTACCTATGGCTACACCTTC
NA | TRBJ2-5 | NA | TRBV27 | CASKHRLGQETQYF | TGTGCCAGCAAACACAGGTTGGGGCAAGAGACCCAGTACTTC
NA | TRBJ1-5 | TRBD1 | TRBV2 | CASNPGTGNQPQHF | TGTGCCAGCAACCCCGGGACAGGGAATCAGCCCCAGCATTTT
NA | TRBJ1-1 | NA | TRBV18 | CASSPPIWGGNTEAFF | TGTGCCAGCTCACCACCGATTTGGGGGGGAAACACTGAAGCTTTCTTT
NA | TRBJ2-2 | NA | TRBV3-1/TRBV3-2 | CASSLTGNTGELFF | TGTGCCAGCAGCCTGACAGGGAACACCGGGGAGCTGTTTTTT
few | TRBJ1-6 | NA | TRBV28 | CASSPPYPPLHF | TGTGCCAGCAGTCCACCCTATCCACCCCTCCACTTT
once | TRBJ1-1 | NA | TRBV7-9 | CASSPPILLEAFF | TGTGCCAGCTCCCCCCCTATCCTTCTTGAAGCTTTCTTT
NA | TRBJ2-3 | TRBD2 | TRBV7-6 | CASSPGTSGTDTQYF | TGTGCCAGCAGCCCCGGGACTAGCGGCACAGATACGCAGTATTTT
NA | TRBJ2-1 | TRBD2 | TRBV19 | CASSPSGYYNEQFF | TGTGCCAGTAGTCCTAGCGGATACTACAATGAGCAGTTCTTC
once | TRBJ2-7 | NA | TRBV28 | CASSRAYEQYF | TGTGCCAGCAGCCGTGCCTACGAGCAGTACTTC
NA | TRBJ1-2 | NA | TRBV24-1 | CATSDQAWDIDGYTF | TGTGCCACCAGTGATCAAGCCTGGGACATCGATGGCTACACCTTC
NA | TRBJ2-7 | TRBD1 | TRBV5-1 | CASSFGTGSVYEQYF | TGCGCCAGCAGCTTTGGGACAGGGAGTGTCTACGAGCAGTACTTC
NA | TRBJ2-7 | NA | TRBV14 | CASSQLRNSSRAYEQYF | TGTGCCAGCAGCCAACTGCGCAACTCCTCTCGCGCCTACGAGCAGTACTTC
NA | TRBJ1-2 | NA | TRBV9 | CASSPSRRGTNGYTF | TGTGCCAGCAGCCCTTCACGGCGGGGGACGAATGGCTACACCTTC
NA | TRBJ1-2 | NA | TRBV30 | CAWSVSGSYGYTF | TGTGCCTGGAGTGTATCGGGTAGTTATGGCTACACCTTC
once | TRBJ1-2 | NA | TRBV4-1 | CASSHGLRDGYTF | TGCGCCAGCAGCCATGGACTTCGGGATGGCTACACCTTC
NA | TRBJ1-2 | NA | TRBV6-2/TRBV6-3 | CASSPQPGRPNYGYTF | TGTGCCAGCAGCCCTCAACCAGGCCGTCCTAACTATGGCTACACCTTC
NA | TRBJ1-5 | NA | TRBV7-8 | CASSLDPAGVGQPQHF | TGTGCCAGCAGCTTAGACCCGGCCGGGGTGGGACAGCCCCAGCATTTT
once | TRBJ2-1 | TRBD2 | TRBV10-1 | CARGGLYNEQFF | TGCGCCCGGGGGGGTCTTTACAATGAGCAGTTCTTC
NA | TRBJ2-2 | TRBD2 | TRBV28 | CASSLAGRATGELFF | TGTGCCAGCAGTTTAGCCGGGAGGGCCACCGGGGAGCTGTTTTTT
NA | TRBJ1-1 | TRBD1 | TRBV5-1 | CASSSTGGLNTEAFF | TGCGCCAGCAGCTCAACAGGGGGACTGAACACTGAAGCTTTCTTT
NA | TRBJ2-1 | NA | TRBV5-1 | CASSLEVTSSYNEQFF | TGCGCCAGCAGCTTGGAAGTGACTAGCTCCTACAATGAGCAGTTCTTC
few | TRBJ1-1 | NA | TRBV5-4 | CASSLDRFEAFF | TGTGCCAGCAGCTTGGACAGGTTTGAAGCTTTCTTT
NA | TRBJ2-5 | TRBD2 | TRBV7-3 | CASSLTSGGETQYF | TGTGCCAGCAGCTTAACTAGCGGGGGAGAGACCCAGTACTTC
NA | TRBJ1-2 | NA | TRBV7-2 | CASRGTRVRSNYGYTF | TGTGCCAGCAGAGGAACCCGGGTCCGATCTAACTATGGCTACACCTTC
NA | TRBJ2-2 | NA | TRBV9 | CASSVHRVTGELFF | TGTGCCAGCAGCGTACACAGGGTCACCGGGGAGCTGTTTTTT
NA | TRBJ2-7 | TRBD2 | TRBV6-5 | CASSYSSGGAAYEQYF | TGTGCCAGCAGTTACTCCTCGGGGGGGGCGGCCTACGAGCAGTACTTC
NA | TRBJ2-7 | TRBD2 | TRBV5-4 | CASSAIAGGPTYEQYF | TGTGCCAGCAGCGCGATAGCGGGAGGGCCGACCTACGAGCAGTACTTC
NA | TRBJ2-7 | TRBD2 | TRBV7-9 | CASSPPPPSGALRYEQYF | TGTGCCAGCAGCCCTCCCCCCCCTAGCGGGGCTTTACGGTACGAGCAGTACTTC
NA | TRBJ2-7 | TRBD1 | TRBV7-6 | CASSPGDRVEQYF | TGTGCCAGCAGCCCAGGAGACAGGGTCGAGCAGTACTTC
NA | TRBJ2-2 | NA | TRBV4-2 | CASSQQEGIRNTGELFF | TGTGCCAGCAGCCAACAGGAGGGAATTAGGAACACCGGGGAGCTGTTTTTT
NA | TRBJ2-7 | NA | TRBV4-1 | CASSQEARLSTYEQYF | TGCGCCAGCAGCCAAGAGGCCCGCTTGTCGACCTACGAGCAGTACTTC
NA | TRBJ1-6 | TRBD1 | TRBV4-2 | CASSPSGTGGSPLHF | TGTGCCAGCAGCCCATCCGGGACAGGGGGGTCACCCCTCCACTTT
NA | TRBJ1-1 | NA | TRBV28 | CASSSTLTTGTPGAFF | TGTGCCAGCAGTTCCACACTCACAACCGGGACACCCGGGGCTTTCTTT
NA | TRBJ2-1 | NA | TRBV5-5 | CASSLSGGRSYNEQFF | TGTGCCAGCAGCTTGTCGGGGGGCCGCTCCTACAATGAGCAGTTCTTC
once | TRBJ2-7 | NA | TRBV6-5 | CASSLQLTYEQYF | TGTGCCAGCAGCTTACAGCTAACCTACGAGCAGTACTTC
NA | TRBJ1-1 | NA | TRBV7-3 | CASSKGKNTEAFF | TGTGCCAGCAGTAAGGGGAAGAACACTGAAGCTTTCTTT
NA | TRBJ2-1 | TRBD2 | TRBV9 | CASSVGERGGLSEQFF | TGTGCCAGCAGCGTAGGGGAGCGGGGGGGCCTTAGCGAGCAGTTCTTC
NA | TRBJ2-3 | TRBD2 | TRBV15 | CATQNSGGTDTQYF | TGTGCCACCCAAAATAGCGGGGGCACAGATACGCAGTATTTT
NA | TRBJ2-1 | NA | TRBV7-2 | CASSPDKSSYNEQFF | TGTGCCAGCAGCCCAGACAAGAGCTCCTACAATGAGCAGTTCTTC